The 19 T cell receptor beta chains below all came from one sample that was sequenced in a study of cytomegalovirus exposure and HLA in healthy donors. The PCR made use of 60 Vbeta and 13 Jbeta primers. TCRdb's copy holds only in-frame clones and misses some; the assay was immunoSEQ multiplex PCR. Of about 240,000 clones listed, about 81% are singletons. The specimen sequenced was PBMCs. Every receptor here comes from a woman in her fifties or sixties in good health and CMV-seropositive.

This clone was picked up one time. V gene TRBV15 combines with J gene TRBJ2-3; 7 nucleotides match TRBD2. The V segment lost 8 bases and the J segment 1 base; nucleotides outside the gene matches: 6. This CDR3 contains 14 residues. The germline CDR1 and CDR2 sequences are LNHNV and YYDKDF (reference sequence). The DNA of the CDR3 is TGTGCCACCGCATATGGGGGGGGCACAGATACGCAGTATTTT. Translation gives CATAYGGGTDTQYF.

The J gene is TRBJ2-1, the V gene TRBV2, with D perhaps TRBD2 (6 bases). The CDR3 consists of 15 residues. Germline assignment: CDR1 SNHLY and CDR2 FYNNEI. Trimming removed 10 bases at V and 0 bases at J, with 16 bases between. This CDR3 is CATWPAGSSYNEQFF. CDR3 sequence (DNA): TGTGCCACATGGCCGGCGGGGAGCTCCTACAATGAGCAGTTCTTC.

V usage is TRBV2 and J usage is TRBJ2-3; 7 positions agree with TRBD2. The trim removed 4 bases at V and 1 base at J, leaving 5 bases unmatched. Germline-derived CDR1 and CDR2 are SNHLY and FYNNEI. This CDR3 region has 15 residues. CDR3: CASSAREKGTDTQYF. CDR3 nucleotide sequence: TGTGCCAGCAGTGCGCGGGAGAAAGGCACAGATACGCAGTATTTT.

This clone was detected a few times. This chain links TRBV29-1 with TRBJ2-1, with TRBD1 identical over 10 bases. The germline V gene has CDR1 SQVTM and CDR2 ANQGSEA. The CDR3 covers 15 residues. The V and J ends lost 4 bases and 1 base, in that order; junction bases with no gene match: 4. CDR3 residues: CSVASGQGSYNEQFF. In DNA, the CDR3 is TGCAGCGTTGCTTCGGGACAGGGGTCCTACAATGAGCAGTTCTTC.

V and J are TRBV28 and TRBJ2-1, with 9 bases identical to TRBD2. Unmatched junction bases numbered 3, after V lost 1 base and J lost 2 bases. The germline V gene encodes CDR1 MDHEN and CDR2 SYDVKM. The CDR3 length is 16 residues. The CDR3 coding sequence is TGTGCCAGCAGTTTATTAGCGGGAGCGGCCTACAATGAGCAGTTCTTC. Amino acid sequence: CASSLLAGAAYNEQFF.

The CDR3 coding sequence is TGTGCCAGCAGTTCAACCGGGACATCAGAGACCCAGTACTTC. This gives the protein CASSSTGTSETQYF. The chain combines TRBV6-5 with TRBJ2-5; possible D gene TRBD1, 6 bases. Germline-derived CDR1 and CDR2 are MNHEY and SVGAGI. Deletions cut 4 bases from V and 4 bases from J, with 13 bases between. The CDR3 covers 14 residues.

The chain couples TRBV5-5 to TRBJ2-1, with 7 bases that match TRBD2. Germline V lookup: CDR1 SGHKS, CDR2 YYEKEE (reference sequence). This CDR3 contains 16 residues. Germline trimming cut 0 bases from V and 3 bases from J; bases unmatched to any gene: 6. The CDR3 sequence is CASSLGREAGYNEQFF. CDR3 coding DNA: TGTGCCAGCAGCTTGGGACGGGAGGCGGGCTACAATGAGCAGTTCTTC. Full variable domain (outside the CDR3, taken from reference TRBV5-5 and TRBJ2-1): DAGVTQSPTHLIKTRGQQVTLRCSPISGHKSVSWYQQVLGQGPQFIFQYYEKEERGRGNFPDRFSARQFPNYSSELNVNALLLGDSALYLCASSLGREAGYNEQFFGPGTRLTVL.

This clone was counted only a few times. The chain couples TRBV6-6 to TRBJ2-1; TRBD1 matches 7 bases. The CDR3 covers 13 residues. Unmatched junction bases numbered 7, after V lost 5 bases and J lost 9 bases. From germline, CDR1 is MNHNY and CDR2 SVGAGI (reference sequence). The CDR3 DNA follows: TGTGCCAGCAGTCAAAGGGACAGCACTGAGCAGTTCTTC. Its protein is CASSQRDSTEQFF.

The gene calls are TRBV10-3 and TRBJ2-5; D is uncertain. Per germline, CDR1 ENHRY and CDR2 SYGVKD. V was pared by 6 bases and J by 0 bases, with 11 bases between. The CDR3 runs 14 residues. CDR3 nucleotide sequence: TGTGCCATCAGACGACTGCCGTACCAAGAGACCCAGTACTTC. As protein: CAIRRLPYQETQYF.

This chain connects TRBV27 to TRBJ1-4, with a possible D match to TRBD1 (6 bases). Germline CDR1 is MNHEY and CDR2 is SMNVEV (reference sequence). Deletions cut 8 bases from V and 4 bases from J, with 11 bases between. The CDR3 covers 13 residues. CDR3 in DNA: TGTGCCAGCTCGACAGGAGTTAATGAAAAACTGTTTTTT. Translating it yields CASSTGVNEKLFF.

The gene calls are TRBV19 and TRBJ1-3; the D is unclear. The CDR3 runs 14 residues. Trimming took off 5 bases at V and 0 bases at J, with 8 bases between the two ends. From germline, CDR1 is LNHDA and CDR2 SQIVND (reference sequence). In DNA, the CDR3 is TGTGCCAGTAGTTCCGACTTCTCTGGAAACACCATATATTTT. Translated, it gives CASSSDFSGNTIYF.

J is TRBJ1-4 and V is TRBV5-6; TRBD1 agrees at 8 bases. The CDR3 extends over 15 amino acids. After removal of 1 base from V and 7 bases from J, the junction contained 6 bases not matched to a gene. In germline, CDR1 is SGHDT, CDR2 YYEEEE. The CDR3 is CASSLLRTGFEKLFF. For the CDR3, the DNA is TGTGCCAGCAGCTTGTTAAGGACAGGGTTTGAAAAACTGTTTTTT.

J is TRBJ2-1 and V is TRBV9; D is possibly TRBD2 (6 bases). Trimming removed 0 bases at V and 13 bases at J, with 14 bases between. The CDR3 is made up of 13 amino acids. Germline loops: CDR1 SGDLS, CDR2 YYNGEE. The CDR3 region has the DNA TGTGCCAGCAGCGTAGGCAGGAAGGGAGGTCAGTTCTTC. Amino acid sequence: CASSVGRKGGQFF.

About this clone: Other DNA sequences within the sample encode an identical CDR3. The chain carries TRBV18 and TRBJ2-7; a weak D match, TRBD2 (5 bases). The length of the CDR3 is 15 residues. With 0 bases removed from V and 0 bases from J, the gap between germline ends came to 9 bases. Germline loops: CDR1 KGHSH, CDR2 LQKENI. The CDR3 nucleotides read TGTGCCAGCTCACCACCGGGCGGGCTCTCCTACGAGCAGTACTTC. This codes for CASSPPGGLSYEQYF. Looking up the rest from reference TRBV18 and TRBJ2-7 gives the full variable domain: NAGVMQNPRHLVRRRGQEARLRCSPMKGHSHVYWYRQLPEEGLKFMVYLQKENIIDESGMPKERFSAEFPKEGPSILRIQQVVRGDSAAYFCASSPPGGLSYEQYFGPGTRLTVT.

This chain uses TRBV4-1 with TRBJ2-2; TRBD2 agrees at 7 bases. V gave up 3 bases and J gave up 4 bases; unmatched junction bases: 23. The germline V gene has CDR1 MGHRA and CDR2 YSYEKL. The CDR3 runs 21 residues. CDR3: CASSHLKGLAEAFRGTGELFF. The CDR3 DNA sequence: TGCGCCAGCAGCCACCTCAAGGGGCTAGCGGAAGCCTTCCGGGGCACCGGGGAGCTGTTTTTT.

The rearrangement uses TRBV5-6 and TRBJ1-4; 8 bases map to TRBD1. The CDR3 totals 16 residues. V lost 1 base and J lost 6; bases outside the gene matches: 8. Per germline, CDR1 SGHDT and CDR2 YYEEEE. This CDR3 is CASSLSQGAVDEKLFF. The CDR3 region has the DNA TGTGCCAGCAGCTTGAGCCAGGGGGCGGTGGATGAAAAACTGTTTTTT.

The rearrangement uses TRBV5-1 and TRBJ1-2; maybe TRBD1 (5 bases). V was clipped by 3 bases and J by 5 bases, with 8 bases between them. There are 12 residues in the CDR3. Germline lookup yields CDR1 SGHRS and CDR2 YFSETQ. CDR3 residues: CASSSSGYGYTF. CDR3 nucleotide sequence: TGCGCCAGCAGCTCTTCAGGGTATGGCTACACCTTC. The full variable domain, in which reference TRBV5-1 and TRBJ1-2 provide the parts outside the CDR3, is KAGVTQTPRYLIKTRGQQVTLSCSPISGHRSVSWYQQTPGQGLQFLFEYFSETQRNKGNFPGRFSGRQFSNSRSEMNVSTLELGDSALYLCASSSSGYGYTFGSGTRLTVV.

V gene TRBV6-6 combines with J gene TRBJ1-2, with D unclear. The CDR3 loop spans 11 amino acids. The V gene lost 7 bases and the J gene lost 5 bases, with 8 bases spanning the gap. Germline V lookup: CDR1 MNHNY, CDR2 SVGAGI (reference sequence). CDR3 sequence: CASTRGYGYTF. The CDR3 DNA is TGTGCCAGCACCCGGGGATATGGCTACACCTTC.

The CDR3 DNA sequence: TGTGCCAGCAGCTCCGTAAGCGGGAGTGGCACAGATACGCAGTATTTT. Translating it yields CASSSVSGSGTDTQYF. V and J are TRBV9 and TRBJ2-3; 8 nucleotides match TRBD2. Germline CDR1 and CDR2: SGDLS and YYNGEE. V dropped 4 bases and J dropped 1; count of bases not matched to a gene: 8. This CDR3 region has 16 residues.